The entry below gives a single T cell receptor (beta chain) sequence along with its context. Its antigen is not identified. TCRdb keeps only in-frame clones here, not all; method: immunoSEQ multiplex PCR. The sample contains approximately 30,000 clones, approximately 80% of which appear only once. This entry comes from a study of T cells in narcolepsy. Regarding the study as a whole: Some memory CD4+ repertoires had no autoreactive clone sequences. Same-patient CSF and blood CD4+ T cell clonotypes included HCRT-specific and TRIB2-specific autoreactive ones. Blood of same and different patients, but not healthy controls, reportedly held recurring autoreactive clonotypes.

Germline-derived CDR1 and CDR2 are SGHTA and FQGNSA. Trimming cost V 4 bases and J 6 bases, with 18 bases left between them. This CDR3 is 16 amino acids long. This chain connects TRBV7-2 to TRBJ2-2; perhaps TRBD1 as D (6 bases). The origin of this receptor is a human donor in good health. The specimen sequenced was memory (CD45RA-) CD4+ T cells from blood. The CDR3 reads CASSSTRQVRAGELFF. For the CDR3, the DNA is TGTGCCAGCAGCTCCACACGACAGGTTCGGGCCGGGGAGCTGTTTTTT.